The next 27 T cell receptor beta chains were all read from a single sample in a study of blood T cells in healthy people across ages. Using a J-beta primer mix together with a sample-barcoded 5' primer, a second PCR was run for roughly 6 to 12 cycles. MiXCR, applied by TCRdb to the 5' RACE reads, yields one record per CDR3 protein. The data show approximately 800,000 distinct CDR3 sequences, with about 59% seen just once and 25% to 30% held by the top ten. The sequencing input was blood. The receptors derive from a man aged 25 to 45 in good health.

For the CDR3, the DNA is TGTGCCAGCAGTTTATCCGGGCCGGGACAGGGGTGGAAGACCCAGTACTTC. Translation: CASSLSGPGQGWKTQYF. The genes are TRBV27 and TRBJ2-7; 10 positions agree with TRBD1. The J call may not be correct, given that the DNA end is closer to TRBJ2-5. Germline CDR1 and CDR2: MNHEY and SMNVEV (reference sequence). There are 17 residues in the CDR3.

V is TRBV13 and J is TRBJ2-7; D is perhaps TRBD1 (5 bases). The CDR3 spans 13 residues. The ends were cut back, 3 bases at V and 6 bases at J, with 12 bases in the middle. Germline lookup yields CDR1 PRHDT and CDR2 FYEKMQ (reference sequence). CDR3 protein: CASSLDKSVEQYF. As DNA, the CDR3 is TGTGCCAGCAGCTTGGACAAATCGGTCGAGCAGTACTTC.

Concerning this clonotype: A much larger clone is a single base away; this may be a read error. The V gene is TRBV29-1, the J gene TRBJ2-3; no clear D. This CDR3 comprises 12 residues. CDR1 SQVTM and CDR2 ANQGSEA come from the germline V gene. Deletions cut 7 bases from V and 2 bases from J, with 10 bases between. The CDR3 nucleotides are TGCAGCGGGGGAACAACCACAGATACGCAGTATTTT. Protein product: CSGGTTTDTQYF.

The count of this clonotype is one. V is TRBV20-1 and J is TRBJ2-7; D not resolved. V was cut by 2 bases and J by 10 bases, with 12 bases left in between. The CDR3 consists of 11 residues. CDR1 is DFQATT, CDR2 SNEGSKA, per germline (reference sequence). CDR3 sequence reads: CSARSSLTQYF. The CDR3 region has the DNA TGCAGTGCTAGAAGTAGCCTAACCCAGTACTTC.

The CDR3 sequence: CAIRASDRGYEQYF. CDR3 bases: TGTGCCATCAGGGCATCCGACAGGGGATACGAGCAGTACTTC. This rearrangement joins TRBV10-3 to TRBJ2-4, with TRBD1 matching over 8 bases. The assigned J gene may be wrong: the sequence end matches TRBJ2-7 better. Germline V gene sequence: CDR1 ENHRY, CDR2 SYGVKD. The CDR3 contains 14 residues.

The chain has TRBV5-1 and TRBJ1-1; D is uncertain. The germline V gene encodes CDR1 SGHRS and CDR2 YFSETQ. This CDR3 contains 14 residues. The V end lost 6 bases, the J end lost 4 bases, and 16 bases lay between the germline ends. In DNA form, the CDR3 reads TGCGCCAGCATCGGACCCTCAGAGGGCACTGAAGCTTTCTTT. Its translation is CASIGPSEGTEAFF.

V is TRBV6-5 and J is TRBJ1-2, with D unclear. The CDR3 consists of 11 residues. Per germline, CDR1 MNHEY and CDR2 SVGAGI. Trimming removed 2 bases at V and 10 bases at J, with 8 bases between. CDR3 amino acids: CASSYEGAYTF. DNA of the CDR3: TGTGCCAGCAGTTACGAGGGAGCCTACACCTTC.

The rearrangement links TRBV5-1 to TRBJ2-5, with D perhaps TRBD1 (5 bases). CDR3 length: 15 amino acids. Germline assignment: CDR1 SGHRS and CDR2 YFSETQ. V was shortened by 4 bases and J by 7 bases, with 20 bases between the two germline ends. The CDR3 region is CASSPVGSQGGTQYF. The CDR3 nucleotides are TGCGCCAGCAGCCCAGTCGGCTCCCAGGGTGGGACCCAGTACTTC.

There are a few counts of this clonotype. The rearrangement uses TRBV7-9 and TRBJ2-1; 8 bases map to TRBD2. Per the germline V gene, CDR1 is SEHNR and CDR2 is FQNEAQ (reference sequence). The CDR3 consists of 18 residues. V gave up 5 bases and J gave up 8 bases; unmatched junction bases: 20. The CDR3 reads CASSPSFGGSGARYEQFF. The CDR3 DNA sequence: TGTGCCAGCAGCCCTTCGTTTGGTGGTAGCGGGGCCCGGTATGAGCAGTTCTTC.

This clonotype was counted a few times. CDR3 sequence reads: CASSPLGQSYNEQFF. For the CDR3, the DNA is TGTGCCAGCAGCCCATTGGGACAGTCCTACAATGAGCAGTTCTTC. The V and J genes are TRBV5-6 and TRBJ2-1, with 7 bases matching TRBD1. V trimming: 4 bases; J trimming: 1 base; junction bases outside the gene matches: 5. The CDR3 is 15 amino acids. Germline CDR1 is SGHDT and CDR2 is YYEEEE. Looking up the rest from reference TRBV5-6 and TRBJ2-1 gives the full variable domain: DAGVTQSPTHLIKTRGQQVTLRCSPKSGHDTVSWYQQALGQGPQFIFQYYEEEERQRGNFPDRFSGHQFPNYSSELNVNALLLGDSALYLCASSPLGQSYNEQFFGPGTRLTVL.

In its sample, this clonotype was seen a few times. The chain combines TRBV9 with TRBJ2-1; D might be TRBD1 (7 bases). The germline gives CDR1 SGDLS, CDR2 YYNGEE. The V gene lost 0 bases and the J gene lost 7 bases, with 14 bases spanning the gap. This CDR3 region has 15 residues. The CDR3 spells CASSVGGGGINEQFF. CDR3 in DNA: TGTGCCAGCAGCGTAGGAGGAGGGGGCATAAATGAGCAGTTCTTC.

The DNA for the CDR3 is TGTGCCAGCAGGGCCTGGGGCAACGAGGGGACCCAGTACTTC. It is translated as CASRAWGNEGTQYF. This chain links TRBV25-1 with TRBJ2-5; either TRBD1 or TRBD2 may fit D (5 bases each). The germline V gene encodes CDR1 MGHDK and CDR2 SYGVNS. Between the trimmed V and J ends, which lost 6 bases and 7 bases, there was a span of 18 bases. The CDR3 totals 14 residues. The full variable domain, completed using reference TRBV25-1 and TRBJ2-5, is EADIYQTPRYLVIGTGKKITLECSQTMGHDKMYWYQQDPGMELHLIHYSYGVNSTEKGDLSSESTVSRIRTEHFPLTLESARPSHTSQYLCASRAWGNEGTQYFGPGTRLLVL.

The gene calls are TRBV5-1 and TRBJ2-7; 8 bases match TRBD1. The CDR3 has 16 residues. V dropped 0 bases and J dropped 2; count of bases not matched to a gene: 7. Germline-derived CDR1 and CDR2 are SGHRS and YFSETQ. As DNA, the CDR3 is TGCGCCAGCAGCTTGGATCCGGGACAGGCTACCTACGAGCAGTACTTC. Amino acid sequence: CASSLDPGQATYEQYF.

This chain connects TRBV29-1 to TRBJ2-4; TRBD2 is a possible D gene (5 bases). Trimming cost V 5 bases and J 13 bases, with 15 bases left between them. The germline gives CDR1 SQVTM, CDR2 ANQGSEA. The CDR3 extends over 11 amino acids. Written as DNA, the CDR3 is TGCAGCGTTCAGACCACGGGCGGGCAGTACTTC. Its protein is CSVQTTGGQYF.

The table lists this clonotype with a count of one. This chain joins TRBV21-1 and TRBJ1-6. TRBV21-1 is tagged as a pseudogene. The CDR3 sequence is 14 residues long. As DNA, the CDR3 is TGTGCCAGCCCCCAACGGGTCTATAATTCACCCCTCCACTTT. Translating gives CASPQRVYNSPLHF.

The rearrangement uses TRBV20-1 and TRBJ2-5; 8 positions agree with TRBD1. The junction had 8 bases not matched to a gene; V was cut back by 3 bases and J by 5 bases. The CDR3 has 14 residues. The germline V gene encodes CDR1 DFQATT and CDR2 SNEGSKA (reference sequence). The CDR3 is CSARGAGGYETQYF. The CDR3 DNA sequence: TGCAGTGCTAGGGGGGCAGGGGGCTACGAGACCCAGTACTTC.

J is TRBJ2-1 and V is TRBV27; 9 bases are shared with TRBD2. The end of the DNA aligns better with TRBJ2-7, so the J call may be wrong. The CDR3 loop spans 15 amino acids. The germline V gene encodes CDR1 MNHEY and CDR2 SMNVEV (reference sequence). The CDR3, as DNA: TGTGCCAGCAGTATTAGCGGGAGCTCCTACAATGAGCAGTACTTC. Protein product: CASSISGSSYNEQYF.

This clonotype was found a few times. V and J are TRBV29-1 and TRBJ2-7; tentatively, D is TRBD1 (6 bases). This CDR3 has 15 residues. V was cut by 2 bases and J by 0 bases, with 14 bases left in between. Germline CDR1 and CDR2: SQVTM and ANQGSEA. The CDR3 here is CSVEQAGDTSYEQYF. CDR3 DNA: TGCAGCGTTGAACAGGCCGGGGACACCTCCTACGAGCAGTACTTC.

The chain links TRBV7-3 to TRBJ2-1, with 8 bases lining up with TRBD2. This CDR3 contains 17 residues. Per germline, CDR1 SGHTA and CDR2 FQGTGA. V lost 5 bases, J lost 2 bases, and 11 bases stayed unmatched. The CDR3 loop is CASSEPLRGGPYNEQFF. In DNA form, the CDR3 reads TGTGCCAGCAGCGAACCACTTCGGGGGGGGCCCTACAATGAGCAGTTCTTC.

This chain joins TRBV27 and TRBJ2-1, with D unclear. The CDR3 covers 15 residues. Germline V CDR1 and CDR2: MNHEY, SMNVEV (reference sequence). Trimming left V 5 bases short and J 3 bases short, with 14 bases between. The CDR3 spells CASSGREASYNEQFF. Here the CDR3 DNA reads TGTGCCAGCAGTGGCCGAGAGGCTAGCTACAATGAGCAGTTCTTC.

This clonotype has only a few counts. The genes are TRBV29-1 and TRBJ2-3; the D gene is possibly TRBD1 (6 bases). The ends were cut back, 0 bases at V and 3 bases at J, with 13 bases in the middle. CDR1 is SQVTM and CDR2 is ANQGSEA in the germline V gene. This CDR3 has 15 amino acids. CDR3 nucleotide sequence: TGCAGCGTTGAAGAATTGGGGCAGGGGACAGATACGCAGTATTTT. Its translation is CSVEELGQGTDTQYF.

This clonotype was seen more than once but under ten times. The chain links TRBV20-1 to TRBJ2-7; a possible D gene is TRBD1 (7 bases). The CDR3 spans 14 residues. V dropped 3 bases and J dropped 1 base, with 13 bases sitting between them. The germline CDR1 and CDR2 sequences are DFQATT and SNEGSKA (reference sequence). As DNA, the CDR3 is TGCAGTGCTAGGACAGGGAGGTTATCCTACGAGCAGTACTTC. Translation: CSARTGRLSYEQYF.

The sample holds a few counts of this clonotype. One base separates it from a far larger clone, so it is likely a read error. The chain employs TRBV7-2 and TRBJ2-5; D not certain. Germline CDR1 is SGHTA and CDR2 is FQGNSA. The V end was cut by 5 bases, the J end by 5 bases, with 6 bases between. The CDR3 loop spans 11 amino acids. In DNA form, the CDR3 reads TGTGCCAGCAGCCCCCACGAGACCCAGTACTTC. Encoded protein: CASSPHETQYF.

The gene calls are TRBV5-1 and TRBJ2-3, with TRBD2 matching over 9 bases. Germline lookup yields CDR1 SGHRS and CDR2 YFSETQ. The V gene end was trimmed by 4 bases and the J gene end by 3 bases; junction bases not matched to a gene: 9. This CDR3 contains 16 residues. CDR3 sequence (DNA): TGCGCCAGCAGCCTCATGGCGGGGGGGCCGACAGATACGCAGTATTTT. Translating it yields CASSLMAGGPTDTQYF.

The chain uses TRBV25-1 and TRBJ2-7; weak D call: TRBD1 (6 bases). This CDR3 comprises 14 residues. The V end lost 6 bases, the J end lost 0 bases, and 12 bases lay between the germline ends. Germline V CDR1 and CDR2: MGHDK, SYGVNS. The CDR3 DNA reads as TGTGCCAGCAGCAGTGGGGGCATCTCCTACGAGCAGTACTTC. It specifies CASSSGGISYEQYF.

As DNA, the CDR3 is TGTGCCTGGAGTGGGGACAGGGCGGACACTGAAGCTTTCTTT. The encoded protein is CAWSGDRADTEAFF. The V gene is TRBV30, the J gene TRBJ1-1; 9 nucleotides line up with TRBD1. J gave up 3 bases and V 1 base, and 3 bases lay outside the gene matches. Per the germline V gene, CDR1 is GTSNPN and CDR2 is SVGIG (reference sequence). This CDR3 contains 14 residues.

About this clonotype: At one end the junction does not follow the germline gene, possibly because of a read error. The chain has TRBV20-1 and TRBJ2-7; the D gene is possibly TRBD2 (6 bases). The germline gives CDR1 DFQATT, CDR2 SNEGSKA (reference sequence). The CDR3 totals 13 residues. The CDR3 DNA is TGCAGTACTAGCTGGAGCACAAACTACGAGCAGTACTTC. Protein sequence: CSTSWSTNYEQYF.